These 4 T cell receptor beta chains originate from one sample sequenced in a study of T cell responses to AZD1222 COVID-19 vaccine. Data came from immunoSEQ multiplex PCR; TCRdb stores just in-frame clones and leaves some out. The top ten hold roughly 3.5% of the sample, which has about 88,000 clones, 85% to 90% seen once. Sequences were derived from peripheral blood, sampled on day 0 of AZD1222 vaccination. The receptors stem from an adult in good health.

V is TRBV30 and J is TRBJ2-7; D uncertain. CDR3 length equals 12 residues. With 4 bases removed from V and 0 bases from J, the gap between germline ends came to 7 bases. Germline CDR1 is GTSNPN and CDR2 is SVGIG (reference sequence). In nucleotides, the CDR3 is TGTGCCTGGACCAAGGACTCCTACGAGCAGTACTTC. This sequence encodes CAWTKDSYEQYF.

The chain recombines TRBV18 with TRBJ1-2; no definite D call. This CDR3 comprises 13 residues. V lost 0 bases, J lost 5 bases, and 7 bases lay in between. Germline loops: CDR1 KGHSH, CDR2 LQKENI. The CDR3 DNA follows: TGTGCCAGCTCACCACCGTCGGCTTATGGCTACACCTTC. Translated, it gives CASSPPSAYGYTF.

Only a few counts were recorded for this clone. The V and J genes are TRBV5-1 and TRBJ1-1, with TRBD1 as a possible D gene (6 bases). The CDR3 loop spans 16 amino acids. Germline V gene data show CDR1 as SGHRS and CDR2 as YFSETQ. Trimming stripped 0 bases from V and 0 bases from J, with 12 bases between. CDR3 nucleotides: TGCGCCAGCAGCTTGGCCGGGGGCAGCATGAACACTGAAGCTTTCTTT. Translation gives CASSLAGGSMNTEAFF.

The chain joins TRBV7-9 to TRBJ1-2, with D maybe TRBD1 (6 bases). The CDR3 is 16 amino acids. The germline V and J ends were trimmed by 1 base and 0 bases, with 12 bases remaining between them. Germline CDR1 SEHNR, CDR2 FQNEAQ (reference sequence). CDR3 loop: CASSLGGPQANYGYTF. CDR3 nucleotide sequence: TGTGCCAGCAGCTTAGGGGGGCCGCAAGCTAACTATGGCTACACCTTC.